This T cell receptor beta chain was recorded in a study of beta chain features in type 1 diabetes. Study-wide results and caveats: The study found moderately but significantly shorter TCRB CDR3s in all four CD4+ subsets of Type 1 diabetes patients. Insertions were fewer and deletions more numerous at VDJ junctions in type 1 diabetes patients.

Germline CDR1 is ENHRY and CDR2 is SYGVKD. The germline V and J ends were trimmed by 0 bases and 0 bases, with 9 bases remaining between them. The CDR3 consists of 16 residues. In its sample, this clone was seen once. Antigen unknown. Expressed TCRB transcripts were sequenced after all isolated RNA was converted to cDNA. On average, stem cell-like memory T cell samples had about 1.01 million reads. Measured with immunoSEQ multiplex PCR; TCRdb has only the in-frame clones, and not every one. The table shows roughly 45,000 clones, with about 50% occurring only once. One heparinised draw of blood, averaging about 110 mL, came from each donor.

The TCR sequence derives from a woman under 40 in good health. The rearrangement uses TRBV10-3 and TRBJ1-5; D may be TRBD1 (6 bases). Sequenced: stem cell memory CD4+ T cells from blood. This CDR3 is CAISESRGNSNQPQHF. The DNA of the CDR3 is TGTGCCATCAGTGAGTCGAGGGGGAATAGCAATCAGCCCCAGCATTTT.